These T cell receptor beta chains were read from a single sample in a study of glioma-infiltrating T cells. TCRdb reanalysed the multiplex PCR reads using MiXCR and keeps one entry per CDR3 protein. This sample has around 390,000 distinct CDR3 sequences, with more than 35% found just once. The source material was glioma tissue, nonneoplastic brain tissue, or PBMCs (not recorded which). These receptors were obtained from a human donor with low-grade glioma or glioblastoma, undergoing nonglioma brain surgery, or in good health (not recorded which). Both conserved end residues are part of each CDR3. D genes are given only for firm matches. Rows give clone size only sometimes, using once, few, many, or a class for an expanded clone.

J gene: TRBJ2-2
D gene: TRBD1
clone size: -
V gene: TRBV19
CDR3 protein: CASSIQGQGNTGELFF
CDR3 DNA: TGTGCCAGTAGTATTCAGGGACAGGGCAACACCGGGGAGCTGTTTTTT

J gene: TRBJ2-7
D gene: TRBD1
clone size: -
V gene: TRBV27
CDR3 protein: CASSLSGTGIYEQYF
CDR3 DNA: TGTGCCAGCAGTCTCTCCGGGACAGGGATCTACGAGCAGTACTTC

J gene: TRBJ2-4
D gene: TRBD2
clone size: few
V gene: TRBV7-2
CDR3 protein: CASSLEQLAGINF
CDR3 DNA: TGTGCCAGCAGCTTAGAGCAACTAGCGGGCATAAACTTC

J gene: TRBJ2-7
D gene: TRBD1
clone size: few
V gene: TRBV5-6
CDR3 protein: CASSDGGTGSYEQYF
CDR3 DNA: TGTGCCAGCAGCGACGGAGGGACAGGGTCCTACGAGCAGTACTTC

J gene: TRBJ2-7
D gene: -
clone size: once
V gene: TRBV10-3
CDR3 protein: CAISVQMNYEQYF
CDR3 DNA: TGTGCCATCAGTGTGCAGATGAACTACGAGCAGTACTTC

J gene: TRBJ1-1
D gene: TRBD1
clone size: -
V gene: TRBV29-1
CDR3 protein: CSVEATTGATEAFF
CDR3 DNA: TGCAGCGTTGAAGCCACGACAGGGGCCACTGAAGCTTTCTTT

J gene: TRBJ2-7
D gene: -
clone size: many
V gene: TRBV27
CDR3 protein: CASSPRWPYEQYF
CDR3 DNA: TGTGCCAGCAGCCCCCGGTGGCCCTACGAGCAGTACTTC

J gene: TRBJ2-5
D gene: -
clone size: -
V gene: TRBV6-6
CDR3 protein: CASSHGPQETQYF
CDR3 DNA: TGTGCCAGCAGTCATGGGCCCCAAGAGACCCAGTACTTC

J gene: TRBJ2-1
D gene: -
clone size: many
V gene: TRBV12-3/TRBV12-4
CDR3 protein: CASSPRARVDEQFF
CDR3 DNA: TGTGCCAGCAGCCCCCGGGCCCGAGTAGATGAGCAGTTCTTC

J gene: TRBJ2-1
D gene: -
clone size: many
V gene: TRBV6-1
CDR3 protein: CASSEYPNEQFF
CDR3 DNA: TGTGCCAGCAGTGAATACCCCAACGAGCAGTTCTTC

J gene: TRBJ2-7
D gene: -
clone size: many
V gene: TRBV15
CDR3 protein: CATSRAGTGSYEQYF
CDR3 DNA: TGTGCCACCAGCAGAGCAGGGACGGGATCCTACGAGCAGTACTTC

J gene: TRBJ2-1
D gene: -
clone size: many
V gene: TRBV6-2/TRBV6-3
CDR3 protein: CASRPGATYNEQFF
CDR3 DNA: TGTGCCAGCAGGCCGGGAGCCACCTACAATGAGCAGTTCTTC

J gene: TRBJ2-7
D gene: TRBD2
clone size: -
V gene: TRBV5-1
CDR3 protein: CASSLTSGEVYEQYF
CDR3 DNA: TGCGCCAGCAGCTTAACTAGCGGAGAGGTCTACGAGCAGTACTTC

J gene: TRBJ2-5
D gene: TRBD1
clone size: -
V gene: TRBV28
CDR3 protein: CASRRQGSLQETQYF
CDR3 DNA: TGTGCCAGCAGGAGACAGGGTAGCCTCCAAGAGACCCAGTACTTC

J gene: TRBJ1-1
D gene: -
clone size: many
V gene: TRBV6-1
CDR3 protein: CASSEATLLSTEAFF
CDR3 DNA: TGTGCCAGCAGTGAAGCGACCCTCCTGAGCACTGAAGCTTTCTTT

J gene: TRBJ2-7
D gene: TRBD1
clone size: -
V gene: TRBV18
CDR3 protein: CASSKDRGHTYEQYF
CDR3 DNA: TGTGCCAGCTCAAAAGACAGGGGCCATACCTACGAGCAGTACTTC

J gene: TRBJ2-7
D gene: TRBD1
clone size: few
V gene: TRBV20-1
CDR3 protein: CSARGPTAQGRWPYEQYF
CDR3 DNA: TGCAGTGCTAGGGGTCCAACCGCACAGGGGCGCTGGCCCTACGAGCAGTACTTC

J gene: TRBJ2-7
D gene: TRBD2
clone size: -
V gene: TRBV4-2
CDR3 protein: CASSPGSGSRYEQYF
CDR3 DNA: TGTGCCAGCAGCCCGGGGAGCGGGAGTAGGTACGAGCAGTACTTC

J gene: TRBJ1-4
D gene: TRBD1
clone size: -
V gene: TRBV3-1
CDR3 protein: CASTRRGLNEKLFF
CDR3 DNA: TGTGCCAGCACCAGAAGGGGGCTTAATGAAAAACTGTTTTTT

J gene: TRBJ2-7
D gene: -
clone size: few
V gene: TRBV20-1
CDR3 protein: CSAPGSWGRYEQYF
CDR3 DNA: TGCAGTGCTCCGGGTAGCTGGGGTCGCTACGAGCAGTACTTC

J gene: TRBJ2-1
D gene: -
clone size: -
V gene: TRBV20-1
CDR3 protein: CSARDARGSEQFF
CDR3 DNA: TGTAGTGCTAGAGATGCGAGGGGAAGTGAGCAGTTCTTC

J gene: TRBJ1-2
D gene: -
clone size: many
V gene: TRBV28
CDR3 protein: CASSRLHLGYTF
CDR3 DNA: TGTGCCAGCAGTAGGCTTCATCTCGGCTACACCTTC

J gene: TRBJ2-7
D gene: -
clone size: -
V gene: TRBV7-9
CDR3 protein: CASSLPGPYYEQCF
CDR3 DNA: TGTGCCAGCAGCCTCCCGGGTCCTTACTACGAGCAGTGCTTC

J gene: TRBJ1-3
D gene: -
clone size: -
V gene: TRBV7-9
CDR3 protein: CASRLHGDSGNTIYF
CDR3 DNA: TGTGCCAGCAGGCTCCACGGAGACTCTGGAAACACCATATATTTT

J gene: TRBJ1-1
D gene: -
clone size: many
V gene: TRBV27
CDR3 protein: CASSPITNTEAFF
CDR3 DNA: TGTGCCAGCAGTCCCATAACAAACACTGAAGCTTTCTTT

J gene: TRBJ1-1
D gene: -
clone size: -
V gene: TRBV2
CDR3 protein: CASSEEANTEAFF
CDR3 DNA: TGTGCCAGCAGTGAAGAAGCAAACACTGAAGCTTTCTTT

J gene: TRBJ2-3
D gene: -
clone size: many
V gene: TRBV20-1
CDR3 protein: CSARDQAANTDTQYF
CDR3 DNA: TGCAGTGCTAGAGACCAGGCGGCGAACACAGATACGCAGTATTTT

J gene: TRBJ1-2
D gene: -
clone size: few
V gene: TRBV20-1
CDR3 protein: CNARDRRWDGYGYTF
CDR3 DNA: TGCAATGCTAGAGATCGTAGGTGGGACGGCTATGGCTACACCTTC

J gene: TRBJ2-3
D gene: -
clone size: once
V gene: TRBV28
CDR3 protein: CASIYSGDTQYF
CDR3 DNA: TGTGCCAGCATTTACTCTGGGGATACGCAGTATTTT

J gene: TRBJ1-5
D gene: -
clone size: -
V gene: TRBV4-1
CDR3 protein: CASSQGRASNQPQHF
CDR3 DNA: TGCGCCAGCAGCCAAGGGAGGGCGAGCAATCAGCCCCAGCATTTT

J gene: TRBJ2-1
D gene: -
clone size: -
V gene: TRBV5-1
CDR3 protein: CASSKVPGSSYNEQFF
CDR3 DNA: TGCGCCAGCAGTAAGGTTCCAGGGAGCTCCTACAATGAGCAGTTCTTC

J gene: TRBJ1-2
D gene: TRBD1
clone size: many
V gene: TRBV6-1
CDR3 protein: CASNRDRGEGYTF
CDR3 DNA: TGTGCCAGCAATAGGGACAGGGGGGAAGGCTACACCTTC

J gene: TRBJ1-5
D gene: -
clone size: -
V gene: TRBV4-1
CDR3 protein: CASSREFAGYSNQPQHF
CDR3 DNA: TGCGCCAGCAGCCGAGAATTTGCGGGATATAGCAATCAGCCCCAGCATTTT

J gene: TRBJ2-1
D gene: -
clone size: few
V gene: TRBV7-8
CDR3 protein: CASSLAAEQFF
CDR3 DNA: TGTGCCAGCAGCTTAGCTGCAGAGCAGTTCTTC

J gene: TRBJ2-7
D gene: TRBD1
clone size: many
V gene: TRBV20-1
CDR3 protein: CSAPGQGYDDEQYF
CDR3 DNA: TGCAGTGCCCCCGGACAGGGCTATGACGACGAGCAGTACTTC

J gene: TRBJ1-1
D gene: -
clone size: few
V gene: TRBV12-3/TRBV12-4
CDR3 protein: CASNLNRGSEAFF
CDR3 DNA: TGTGCCAGCAATTTGAACCGGGGGTCTGAAGCTTTCTTT

J gene: TRBJ1-1
D gene: -
clone size: many
V gene: TRBV28
CDR3 protein: CASSGNGPNTEAFF
CDR3 DNA: TGTGCCAGCAGTGGGAATGGGCCGAACACTGAAGCTTTCTTT

J gene: TRBJ1-3
D gene: -
clone size: -
V gene: TRBV7-9
CDR3 protein: CAGSRVRNTIYF
CDR3 DNA: TGTGCCGGGAGCAGGGTGAGAAACACCATATATTTT

J gene: TRBJ1-1
D gene: -
clone size: few
V gene: TRBV20-1
CDR3 protein: CSASRTRGAMNTEAFF
CDR3 DNA: TGCAGTGCTAGCCGTACACGGGGTGCCATGAACACTGAAGCTTTCTTT

J gene: TRBJ1-5
D gene: -
clone size: -
V gene: TRBV5-1
CDR3 protein: CASSLAPNQLQHF
CDR3 DNA: TGCGCCAGCAGCTTGGCGCCCAATCAGCTCCAGCATTTT

J gene: TRBJ1-2
D gene: -
clone size: many
V gene: TRBV27
CDR3 protein: CASSLGSMRGYTF
CDR3 DNA: TGTGCCAGCAGTTTGGGATCCATGCGGGGCTACACCTTC

J gene: TRBJ1-1
D gene: TRBD1
clone size: many
V gene: TRBV28
CDR3 protein: CASSWDRETMNTEAFF
CDR3 DNA: TGTGCCAGCAGCTGGGACAGGGAAACTATGAACACTGAAGCTTTCTTT

J gene: TRBJ2-3
D gene: -
clone size: -
V gene: TRBV15
CDR3 protein: CATSRDWANGSSDTQYF
CDR3 DNA: TGTGCCACCAGCAGAGATTGGGCTAACGGGAGTTCAGATACGCAGTATTTT

J gene: TRBJ2-3
D gene: -
clone size: -
V gene: TRBV4-2
CDR3 protein: CASSQVTVELTDTQYF
CDR3 DNA: TGTGCCAGCAGCCAAGTAACAGTTGAGCTTACAGATACGCAGTATTTT

J gene: TRBJ2-1
D gene: TRBD2
clone size: -
V gene: TRBV2
CDR3 protein: CASSEPRAGGRNEQFF
CDR3 DNA: TGTGCCAGCAGTGAACCGCGGGCTGGCGGGAGGAATGAGCAGTTCTTC

J gene: TRBJ2-7
D gene: -
clone size: few
V gene: TRBV7-2
CDR3 protein: CASSLTYPGKRQYF
CDR3 DNA: TGTGCCAGCAGCTTAACCTATCCGGGCAAGAGGCAGTACTTC

J gene: TRBJ2-7
D gene: TRBD1
clone size: -
V gene: TRBV2
CDR3 protein: CASSASTGGSYEQYF
CDR3 DNA: TGTGCCAGCAGTGCATCGACAGGGGGCTCCTACGAGCAGTACTTC

J gene: TRBJ1-4
D gene: -
clone size: -
V gene: TRBV2
CDR3 protein: CASRTDTTNEKLFF
CDR3 DNA: TGTGCCAGCAGAACGGATACAACTAATGAAAAACTGTTTTTT

J gene: TRBJ1-2
D gene: TRBD1
clone size: many
V gene: TRBV24-1
CDR3 protein: CATSASGQRDGYTF
CDR3 DNA: TGTGCCACCAGTGCCTCGGGACAGCGGGATGGCTACACCTTC

J gene: TRBJ2-2
D gene: TRBD1
clone size: few
V gene: TRBV3-1
CDR3 protein: CASTDRYTGELFF
CDR3 DNA: TGTGCCAGTACGGACAGGTACACCGGGGAGCTGTTTTTT

J gene: TRBJ2-7
D gene: -
clone size: -
V gene: TRBV2
CDR3 protein: CASSDSMPSYEQYF
CDR3 DNA: TGTGCCAGCAGTGATTCCATGCCTTCCTACGAGCAGTACTTC

J gene: TRBJ1-1
D gene: TRBD1
clone size: many
V gene: TRBV27
CDR3 protein: CASSPDRGNTEAFF
CDR3 DNA: TGTGCCAGCAGTCCCGACAGGGGGAACACTGAAGCTTTCTTT

J gene: TRBJ1-2
D gene: -
clone size: -
V gene: TRBV29-1
CDR3 protein: CSVADGYTF
CDR3 DNA: TGCAGCGTTGCCGATGGCTACACCTTC

J gene: TRBJ2-7
D gene: -
clone size: few
V gene: TRBV20-1
CDR3 protein: CSATKGHRGYEQYF
CDR3 DNA: TGCAGTGCTACGAAGGGACACCGTGGGTACGAGCAGTACTTC

J gene: TRBJ2-1
D gene: -
clone size: -
V gene: TRBV6-1
CDR3 protein: CASSSTGMDYNEQFF
CDR3 DNA: TGTGCCAGCAGTTCTACCGGGATGGACTACAATGAGCAGTTCTTC

J gene: TRBJ1-2
D gene: -
clone size: -
V gene: TRBV6-2/TRBV6-3
CDR3 protein: CASSYSSRNGYTF
CDR3 DNA: TGTGCCAGCAGTTATTCCTCCAGGAATGGCTACACCTTC

J gene: TRBJ2-3
D gene: TRBD2
clone size: -
V gene: TRBV27
CDR3 protein: CASSLGLAALSTDTQYF
CDR3 DNA: TGTGCCAGCAGTCTCGGGCTAGCGGCGTTAAGCACAGATACGCAGTATTTT